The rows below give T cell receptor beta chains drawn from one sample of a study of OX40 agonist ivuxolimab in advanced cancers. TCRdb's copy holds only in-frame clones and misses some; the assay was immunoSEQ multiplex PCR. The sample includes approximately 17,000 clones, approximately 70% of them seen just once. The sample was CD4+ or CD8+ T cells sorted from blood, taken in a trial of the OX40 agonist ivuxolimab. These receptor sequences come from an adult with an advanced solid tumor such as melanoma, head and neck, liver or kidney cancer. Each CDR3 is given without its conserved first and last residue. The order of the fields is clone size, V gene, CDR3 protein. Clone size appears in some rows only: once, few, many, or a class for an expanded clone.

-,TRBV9,ASSAALGYTQY
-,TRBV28,ASRQKRGTYEQY
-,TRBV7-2,ASSFLGAGYGYT
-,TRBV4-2,ASSQDPINNSPLH
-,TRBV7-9,ASSLAPSIMVAQDQPQH
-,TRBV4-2,ASSHSTGTSGLWRTEQY
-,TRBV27,ASRPGHAGATYEQY
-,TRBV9,ASNPGGVGNQPQH
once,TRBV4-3,ASSQDMDSYEQY
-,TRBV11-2,ASSRGQGALDGYT
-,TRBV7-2,ASSPYEQASDTQY
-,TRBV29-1,SVEGFNEQF
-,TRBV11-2,ASSLRTTEAF
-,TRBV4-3,ASSPGRFSNQPQH
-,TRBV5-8,ASSSGPYEQY
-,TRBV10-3,AIADRAMNTEAF
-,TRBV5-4,ASSTSGVEKLF
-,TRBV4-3,ASSQDLKETQY
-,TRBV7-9,ASSAEGQPPGAF
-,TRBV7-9,ASSFGTETGELF
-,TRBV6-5,AISRGGNTIY
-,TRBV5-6,ASSLGDSPYEQY
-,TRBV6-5,ASSSWTSGGDNEQF
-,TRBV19,ASSHRTGSGETQY
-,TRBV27,ASSFSRVGQETQY
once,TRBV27,ASSLMGLAGGPGGELF
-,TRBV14,ASSPPGQGNNEQY
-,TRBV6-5,ASGSREAEAF
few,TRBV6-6,ASSSQYNYGYT
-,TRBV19,ASSIGIERSYEQY
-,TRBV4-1,ASSPGQDLPPR
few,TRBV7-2,ASPQEVRQGNSPLH
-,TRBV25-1,ASEGQGGMYEQY
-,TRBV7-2,ASSLVGDRDNQPQH
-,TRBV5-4,ASSSPGGKETQY